This is a list of T cell receptor beta chains from one sample in a study of blood T cell repertoires in COVID-19. Only in-frame clones appear in the TCRdb table, and some are missing; sequencing was by immunoSEQ multiplex PCR. Seen here are 95,000 to 120,000 clones, 85% to 90% observed once, and the top ten hold approximately 4.4%. Sequences were obtained from peripheral blood. These receptors were collected from a woman aged 45-59 years with acute or convalescent COVID-19. The CDR3 runs from the conserved cysteine through the conserved F or W. The order of the fields is D gene, V gene, J gene, CDR3 length, clone size, CDR3 DNA, CDR3 protein. A D gene is named only where the DNA matches it firmly. The size entry is marked missing in some rows and otherwise reads once, few, many or a size class.

>NA|TRBV21-1|TRBJ1-2|14|NA
TGTGCCAGCAACGCCAGGGCATCTAACTATGGCTACACCTTC
CASNARASNYGYTF
>TRBD1|TRBV18|TRBJ2-7|15|NA
TGTGCCAGCTCTCTAACCGGGACAGGGTCCAGCGAGCAGTACTTC
CASSLTGTGSSEQYF
>TRBD2|TRBV19|TRBJ2-2|15|NA
TGTGCCAGTACCCGGACTAGCTTTGACACCGGGGAGCTGTTTTTT
CASTRTSFDTGELFF
>NA|TRBV2|TRBJ1-6|13|NA
TGTGCCAGCCTCGCGCCGGGGGGTAGGCCCCTCCACTTT
CASLAPGGRPLHF
>NA|TRBV7-8|TRBJ2-2|15|NA
TGTGCCAGCAGCTCGGACAAATCCAGGACCGGGGAGCTGTTTTTT
CASSSDKSRTGELFF
>NA|TRBV7-2|TRBJ1-5|15|NA
TGTGCCAGCAGCTCCCTGATACAGGGATCTCAGCCCCAGCATTTT
CASSSLIQGSQPQHF
>TRBD1|TRBV7-9|TRBJ2-3|18|NA
TGTGCCAGCAGCTCTTACCCGGGGACAGGGGGCGAACGAGATACGCAGTATTTT
CASSSYPGTGGERDTQYF
>NA|TRBV14|TRBJ2-7|13|NA
TGTGCCAGCAGCCAACGGACTACTTGGGAGCAGTACTTC
CASSQRTTWEQYF
>TRBD1|TRBV7-9|TRBJ2-5|13|NA
TGTGCCAGCATACAGGGGGATGAGATTATCCAGTACTTC
CASIQGDEIIQYF
>NA|TRBV7-5|TRBJ1-2|14|NA
TGTGCCAGAAGCCCAGCGGACCCCGGAGTCCGCTACACCTTC
CARSPADPGVRYTF
>NA|TRBV19|TRBJ1-2|12|NA
TGTGCCAGTTCACAGGTTAACTATGGCTACACCTTC
CASSQVNYGYTF
>TRBD1|TRBV10-1|TRBJ1-1|13|NA
TGCGCCAGCAGTCGGGACAGGAACACTGAAGCTTTCTTT
CASSRDRNTEAFF
>TRBD2|TRBV12-5|TRBJ2-1|18|once
TGTGCTAGTGGTTTGGTACTGGTCGGGAGGGCAAAAGACAATGAGCAGTTCTTC
CASGLVLVGRAKDNEQFF
>TRBD2|TRBV12-3/TRBV12-4|TRBJ2-1|11|NA
TGTGCCAGCAATTTCGGGGGGGAGCAGTTCTTC
CASNFGGEQFF
>NA|TRBV4-1|TRBJ2-1|17|NA
TGCGCCAGCAGCCAAGGGGGAGCTAAGAGCTCCTACAATGAGCAGTTCTTC
CASSQGGAKSSYNEQFF
>NA|TRBV2|TRBJ1-1|15|NA
TGTGCCAGCACCACCCAGGGTCAGGGGAATGGTGAAGCTTTCTTT
CASTTQGQGNGEAFF
>NA|TRBV5-5|TRBJ1-1|12|NA
TGTGCCAGCAGCTCCAGGGGTACTGAAGCTTTCTTT
CASSSRGTEAFF
>TRBD1|TRBV14|TRBJ2-7|15|NA
TGTGCCAGCAGCCAAGTGGCAGGGGGAATCTACGAGCAGTACTTC
CASSQVAGGIYEQYF
>NA|TRBV5-4|TRBJ1-2|14|once
TGTGCCAGCACTCCGAGCATAGCTAACTATGGCTACACCTTC
CASTPSIANYGYTF
>NA|TRBV7-7|TRBJ2-5|15|NA
TGTGCCAGCAGCTTAGGGAGGGCGGATCGGGAGACCCAGTACTTC
CASSLGRADRETQYF
>TRBD1|TRBV10-3|TRBJ1-5|19|NA
TGTGCCATCAGTGAGGCCTTTATTAGACAGGGGCTAGGAAATCAGCCCCAGCATTTT
CAISEAFIRQGLGNQPQHF
>NA|TRBV10-3|TRBJ2-7|13|NA
TGTGCCATCAGTGAGGCGAGTACCTACGAGCAGTACTTC
CAISEASTYEQYF
>NA|TRBV19|TRBJ1-5|16|NA
TGTGCCAGTAGTATAGCCTTGAGGAGGGGCAATCAGCCCCAGCATTTT
CASSIALRRGNQPQHF
>TRBD2|TRBV5-4|TRBJ2-1|16|NA
TGTGCCAGCAGCCCAGGGACTAGCGGGGCTAACAATGAGCAGTTCTTC
CASSPGTSGANNEQFF
>TRBD2|TRBV5-1|TRBJ2-1|16|NA
TGCGCCAGCAGCTTGGAGGTAGCGGGCGGAAACAATGAGCAGTTCTTC
CASSLEVAGGNNEQFF
>NA|TRBV28|TRBJ1-3|15|NA
TGTGCCAGCTGCGCGCTAGTGCAGACTGGAAACACCATATATTTT
CASCALVQTGNTIYF
>NA|TRBV5-4|TRBJ2-1|12|NA
TGTGCCAGCAGCTTCGGGGGCAATGAGCAGTTCTTC
CASSFGGNEQFF
>TRBD1|TRBV5-4|TRBJ1-2|15|NA
TGTGCCAGCAGCACCCCGACAGGGGCGGGCTATGGCTACACCTTC
CASSTPTGAGYGYTF
>TRBD1|TRBV11-2|TRBJ1-6|15|few
TGTGCCAGCAGCCCCCGGGGGACAGGGAATTCACCCCTCCACTTT
CASSPRGTGNSPLHF
>TRBD1|TRBV7-9|TRBJ1-2|15|NA
TGTGCCAGCAGCTCCCGGACAGGGGAAGTATTCGGCTACACCTTC
CASSSRTGEVFGYTF
>TRBD1|TRBV28|TRBJ1-2|15|NA
TGTGCCAGCAGCCGCTTAGGAGGGGGCGCTTGGGGCTACACCTTC
CASSRLGGGAWGYTF
>TRBD1|TRBV6-5|TRBJ1-5|12|NA
TGTGCCATAGGGACAGGGAGTCAGCCCCAGCATTTT
CAIGTGSQPQHF
>NA|TRBV11-2|TRBJ1-1|14|NA
TGTGCCAGCAGCTCACTTACAGGGAGTACTGAAGCTTTCTTT
CASSSLTGSTEAFF